This is a list of T cell receptor beta chains from one sample in a study of CD8 T cell repertoires and HIV-1 epitope variants. Their antigens remain unidentified. Measured with immunoSEQ multiplex PCR; TCRdb has only the in-frame clones, and not every one. In the table there are some 5,900 clones, about 71% of which are singletons. The sample taken for sequencing was cultured CD8+ T cells derived from PBMCs. These receptors came from a male donor with HIV. The CDR3 runs from the conserved cysteine through the conserved F or W. D genes are given only for firm matches. Rows may omit the clone size; those that give it use once, few, many or a size class.

D gene: NA; clone size: few; J gene: TRBJ2-7; V gene: TRBV6-1; CDR3 protein: CASSEATAYEQYF; CDR3 DNA: TGTGCCAGCAGTGAAGCGACCGCATACGAGCAGTACTTC
D gene: NA; clone size: NA; J gene: TRBJ2-5; V gene: TRBV2; CDR3 protein: CASTFGIEETQYF; CDR3 DNA: TGTGCCAGCACATTTGGAATTGAAGAGACCCAGTACTTC
D gene: TRBD2; clone size: NA; J gene: TRBJ2-7; V gene: TRBV6-5; CDR3 protein: CASSYAGGYEQYF; CDR3 DNA: TGTGCCAGCAGTTATGCGGGAGGGTACGAGCAGTACTTC
D gene: NA; clone size: NA; J gene: TRBJ2-7; V gene: TRBV6-5; CDR3 protein: CASSEATAYEQYF; CDR3 DNA: TGTGCCAGCAGTGAAGCGACCGCATACGAGCAGTACTTC
D gene: NA; clone size: few; J gene: TRBJ2-7; V gene: TRBV28; CDR3 protein: CASSPSRGRISYEQYF; CDR3 DNA: TGTGCCAGCAGTCCGTCGAGAGGGCGGATCTCCTACGAGCAGTACTTC
D gene: TRBD2; clone size: NA; J gene: TRBJ2-1; V gene: TRBV11-3; CDR3 protein: CASSLEGVAGTEQFF; CDR3 DNA: TGTGCCAGCAGCTTAGAGGGGGTAGCGGGAACTGAGCAGTTCTTC
D gene: NA; clone size: NA; J gene: TRBJ1-1; V gene: TRBV29-1; CDR3 protein: CSVEEGANMNTEAFF; CDR3 DNA: TGCAGCGTTGAAGAAGGAGCTAACATGAACACTGAAGCTTTCTTT
D gene: NA; clone size: NA; J gene: TRBJ1-2; V gene: TRBV2; CDR3 protein: CASAADTTYTF; CDR3 DNA: TGTGCCAGCGCTGCGGACACCACCTACACCTTC
D gene: NA; clone size: few; J gene: TRBJ2-7; V gene: TRBV7-9; CDR3 protein: CASSLLRGPSIGEQYF; CDR3 DNA: TGTGCCAGCAGCTTATTGAGGGGTCCTAGTATAGGCGAGCAGTACTTC
D gene: NA; clone size: few; J gene: TRBJ2-2; V gene: TRBV2; CDR3 protein: CASKSTYANTGELFF; CDR3 DNA: TGTGCCAGCAAGTCAACATACGCGAACACCGGGGAGCTGTTTTTT
D gene: NA; clone size: few; J gene: TRBJ2-7; V gene: TRBV27; CDR3 protein: CASSQGPYEQYF; CDR3 DNA: TGTGCCAGCAGCCAGGGGCCCTACGAGCAGTACTTC
D gene: TRBD1; clone size: NA; J gene: TRBJ2-7; V gene: TRBV28; CDR3 protein: CAISDRGLSYEQYF; CDR3 DNA: TGTGCCATCTCGGACAGGGGGCTTTCCTACGAGCAGTACTTC
D gene: NA; clone size: NA; J gene: TRBJ2-1; V gene: TRBV10-3; CDR3 protein: CAISEPQGRSYNEQFF; CDR3 DNA: TGTGCCATCAGTGAACCCCAGGGACGCTCCTACAATGAGCAGTTCTTC
D gene: TRBD2; clone size: NA; J gene: TRBJ2-3; V gene: TRBV5-8; CDR3 protein: CASSPTSGVATDTQYF; CDR3 DNA: TGTGCCAGCAGCCCTACTAGCGGGGTCGCCACAGATACGCAGTATTTT
D gene: TRBD1; clone size: NA; J gene: TRBJ1-6; V gene: TRBV19; CDR3 protein: CASSSGTGGVSPLHF; CDR3 DNA: TGTGCCAGTAGTTCTGGGACAGGGGGCGTTTCACCCCTCCACTTT
D gene: NA; clone size: few; J gene: TRBJ2-7; V gene: TRBV19; CDR3 protein: CASTPGRSYEQYF; CDR3 DNA: TGTGCCAGTACCCCAGGGCGATCGTACGAGCAGTACTTC
D gene: NA; clone size: NA; J gene: TRBJ1-1; V gene: TRBV21-1; CDR3 protein: CASSERTEAFF; CDR3 DNA: TGTGCCAGCAGCGAAAGGACTGAAGCTTTCTTT
D gene: NA; clone size: NA; J gene: TRBJ2-4; V gene: TRBV5-6; CDR3 protein: CASSLSGAAKNIQYF; CDR3 DNA: TGTGCCAGCAGCTTGAGCGGTGCAGCCAAAAACATTCAGTACTTC
D gene: TRBD2; clone size: NA; J gene: TRBJ2-7; V gene: TRBV6-5; CDR3 protein: CASSYGAGVYEQYF; CDR3 DNA: TGTGCCAGCAGTTACGGAGCGGGGGTTTACGAGCAGTACTTC
D gene: NA; clone size: few; J gene: TRBJ2-1; V gene: TRBV21-1; CDR3 protein: CASSGEPGLAGGPPSYNEQFF; CDR3 DNA: TGTGCCAGCAGCGGAGAACCGGGACTAGCGGGAGGGCCCCCCTCCTACAATGAGCAGTTCTTC
D gene: NA; clone size: once; J gene: TRBJ2-2; V gene: TRBV5-1; CDR3 protein: CASSPGAYGTEQNTGELFF; CDR3 DNA: TGCGCCAGCAGCCCGGGGGCCTATGGGACCGAACAGAACACCGGGGAGCTGTTTTTT
D gene: TRBD1; clone size: NA; J gene: TRBJ1-2; V gene: TRBV4-2; CDR3 protein: CASSQDDRGDGYTF; CDR3 DNA: TGTGCCAGCAGCCAAGATGACAGGGGGGATGGCTACACCTTC
D gene: NA; clone size: NA; J gene: TRBJ2-7; V gene: TRBV6-5; CDR3 protein: CASYAGSYEQYF; CDR3 DNA: TGTGCCAGCTACGCGGGCTCCTACGAGCAGTACTTC
D gene: TRBD1; clone size: few; J gene: TRBJ1-4; V gene: TRBV9; CDR3 protein: CASSFRTGRNEKLFF; CDR3 DNA: TGTGCCAGCAGTTTTAGGACAGGGAGGAATGAAAAACTGTTTTTT
D gene: TRBD2; clone size: NA; J gene: TRBJ2-3; V gene: TRBV9; CDR3 protein: CASSVRLAGGPSTDTQYF; CDR3 DNA: TGTGCCAGCAGCGTGAGGCTAGCGGGGGGCCCTAGCACAGATACGCAGTATTTT
D gene: NA; clone size: few; J gene: TRBJ2-7; V gene: TRBV6-1; CDR3 protein: CASSEARKGYEQYF; CDR3 DNA: TGTGCCAGCAGTGAAGCGCGGAAAGGGTACGAGCAGTACTTC
D gene: NA; clone size: NA; J gene: TRBJ2-7; V gene: TRBV27; CDR3 protein: CASSLSEGTVSYEQYF; CDR3 DNA: TGTGCCAGCAGTTTATCGGAGGGGACTGTATCCTACGAGCAGTACTTC
D gene: TRBD1; clone size: NA; J gene: TRBJ2-3; V gene: TRBV27; CDR3 protein: CASSFFGTGDSTDTQYF; CDR3 DNA: TGTGCCAGCAGTTTTTTTGGGACAGGGGACTCCACAGATACGCAGTATTTT
D gene: NA; clone size: NA; J gene: TRBJ2-3; V gene: TRBV7-3; CDR3 protein: CASSSSGDTQYF; CDR3 DNA: TGTGCCAGCAGCTCCTCAGGGGATACGCAGTATTTT
D gene: NA; clone size: once; J gene: TRBJ1-2; V gene: TRBV27; CDR3 protein: CASSLEPRRGYGYTF; CDR3 DNA: TGTGCCAGCAGTTTAGAGCCGCGCAGGGGCTATGGCTACACCTTC
D gene: NA; clone size: NA; J gene: TRBJ2-5; V gene: TRBV2; CDR3 protein: CASTPTGGVGETQYF; CDR3 DNA: TGTGCCAGCACGCCGACTGGAGGGGTCGGCGAGACCCAGTACTTC
D gene: TRBD2; clone size: NA; J gene: TRBJ2-3; V gene: TRBV27; CDR3 protein: CASSLRGVGADTQYF; CDR3 DNA: TGTGCCAGCAGTTTACGGGGGGTCGGGGCAGATACGCAGTATTTT
D gene: NA; clone size: NA; J gene: TRBJ2-7; V gene: TRBV7-2; CDR3 protein: CASSLHRDYEQYF; CDR3 DNA: TGTGCCAGCAGCCTCCATAGAGACTACGAGCAGTACTTC
D gene: NA; clone size: few; J gene: TRBJ1-6; V gene: TRBV27; CDR3 protein: CASSLSQGSPLHF; CDR3 DNA: TGTGCCAGCAGTTTATCACAGGGTTCACCCCTCCACTTT
D gene: TRBD1; clone size: NA; J gene: TRBJ1-1; V gene: TRBV27; CDR3 protein: CASSSGGTEAFF; CDR3 DNA: TGTGCCAGCAGTTCAGGGGGCACTGAAGCTTTCTTT
D gene: NA; clone size: NA; J gene: TRBJ1-2; V gene: TRBV4-2; CDR3 protein: CASSQDTQVGSPIYGYTF; CDR3 DNA: TGTGCCAGCAGCCAAGATACGCAGGTAGGGTCCCCGATCTATGGCTACACCTTC
D gene: NA; clone size: NA; J gene: TRBJ2-2; V gene: TRBV7-8; CDR3 protein: CASSLKDELAYTGELFF; CDR3 DNA: TGTGCCAGCAGCTTAAAGGATGAACTAGCCTACACCGGGGAGCTGTTTTTT
D gene: TRBD1; clone size: NA; J gene: TRBJ2-7; V gene: TRBV6-5; CDR3 protein: CASSPGQSSYEQYF; CDR3 DNA: TGTGCCAGCAGCCCGGGACAGAGCTCCTACGAGCAGTACTTC
D gene: NA; clone size: NA; J gene: TRBJ1-1; V gene: TRBV2; CDR3 protein: CATPVRGINTEAFF; CDR3 DNA: TGTGCCACCCCAGTGCGGGGAATTAACACTGAAGCTTTCTTT
D gene: TRBD2; clone size: NA; J gene: TRBJ2-2; V gene: TRBV19; CDR3 protein: CASTPGTSGAGELFF; CDR3 DNA: TGTGCCAGTACCCCCGGGACTAGCGGGGCCGGGGAGCTGTTTTTT
D gene: NA; clone size: NA; J gene: TRBJ2-7; V gene: TRBV7-6; CDR3 protein: CASSLLDGSYEQYF; CDR3 DNA: TGTGCCAGCAGCTTACTGGACGGATCCTACGAGCAGTACTTC
D gene: NA; clone size: NA; J gene: TRBJ2-2; V gene: TRBV9; CDR3 protein: CASTPRGTGELFF; CDR3 DNA: TGTGCCAGCACCCCCCGCGGGACCGGGGAGCTGTTTTTT
D gene: NA; clone size: NA; J gene: TRBJ2-2; V gene: TRBV11-2; CDR3 protein: CASSFTGGELFF; CDR3 DNA: TGTGCCAGCAGCTTTACAGGGGGGGAGCTGTTTTTT
D gene: NA; clone size: NA; J gene: TRBJ1-2; V gene: TRBV5-5; CDR3 protein: CASSQDPVELDYGYTF; CDR3 DNA: TGCGCCAGCAGCCAAGATCCCGTCGAACTCGACTATGGCTACACCTTC
D gene: NA; clone size: few; J gene: TRBJ1-2; V gene: TRBV5-2; CDR3 protein: CASSQDPPDLDYGYTF; CDR3 DNA: TGCGCCAGCAGCCAAGATCCCCCAGACTTGGACTATGGCTACACCTTC
D gene: TRBD2; clone size: NA; J gene: TRBJ2-1; V gene: TRBV5-1; CDR3 protein: CASKGLSGRVPSSSYNEQFF; CDR3 DNA: TGCGCCAGCAAGGGTCTTAGCGGGAGGGTTCCCTCGAGCTCCTACAATGAGCAGTTCTTC
D gene: TRBD2; clone size: NA; J gene: TRBJ2-1; V gene: TRBV4-3; CDR3 protein: CASSQDQSLAGVYNEQFF; CDR3 DNA: TGCGCCAGCAGCCAAGATCAGAGCCTAGCGGGGGTCTACAATGAGCAGTTCTTC
D gene: NA; clone size: NA; J gene: TRBJ1-4; V gene: TRBV2; CDR3 protein: CAWGGQTNEKLFF; CDR3 DNA: TGTGCCTGGGGGGGGCAGACCAATGAAAAACTGTTTTTT
D gene: NA; clone size: once; J gene: TRBJ2-7; V gene: TRBV18; CDR3 protein: CASSPGPDHEQYF; CDR3 DNA: TGTGCCAGCTCACCGGGACCGGACCACGAGCAGTACTTC
D gene: NA; clone size: NA; J gene: TRBJ2-5; V gene: TRBV7-3; CDR3 protein: CASSLGPAGAADQETQYF; CDR3 DNA: TGTGCCAGCAGCTTAGGGCCCGCTGGCGCGGCCGACCAAGAGACCCAGTACTTC